This T cell receptor (beta chain) is drawn from a study of blood T cell repertoires in COVID-19. The protocol was immunoSEQ multiplex PCR, while the TCRdb copy is restricted to in-frame clones and leaves out a portion. The profile shows roughly 200,000 clones, 80% to 85% of them singletons. The CDR3 is 15 amino acids. The germline CDR1 and CDR2 sequences are LNHDA and SQIVND (reference sequence). The trim removed 5 bases at V and 5 bases at J, leaving 6 bases unmatched. This clonotype was obtained from a man aged 40-49 years with acute or convalescent COVID-19. Sequenced input: peripheral blood. The rearrangement links TRBV19 to TRBJ1-5, with TRBD1 matching over 10 bases. The CDR3: CASSRDRGPDQPQHF. For the CDR3, the DNA is TGTGCCAGTAGTCGGGACAGGGGCCCTGATCAGCCCCAGCATTTT.